This TCR beta chain came from a study of T cells after yellow fever vaccination. Background on the study: Each of the EM, EMRA, CM and Tscm memory subsets was sorted based on CD3, CD45RA, CCR7 and CD95. Findings and caveats of the study: Contamination of FACS-sorted repertoires by abundant clonotypes from the bulk population could occur. A large majority of primary-vaccination clones showed up again after the booster (approximately 96% CD4, around 90% CD8). Clonotypes found in both CD4 and CD8 compartments made up a small share.

Trimming pared 4 bases from V and 8 bases from J, leaving 12 bases between. CDR3 length: 13 residues. In germline, CDR1 is SGHDT, CDR2 YYEEEE. Many counts were recorded for this clonotype. Using its own MiXCR run on the 5' RACE reads, TCRdb lists one record per CDR3 protein. The sample lists tens of thousands of distinct CDR3 sequences, around 3.3% seen once, with around 0.98% in the top ten. The specimen comprised PBMCs, either bulk or a sorted T-cell subset (CD4+, CD8+, memory, or dextramer-sorted; not recorded which), sampled roughly 46 days after the first yellow fever vaccination. V gene TRBV5-6 combines with J gene TRBJ2-2; D not resolved. The clonotype originates from a man aged 18 to 30 who received the YFV17D yellow fever vaccine. CDR3 region: CASSLRILGELFF. In DNA form, the CDR3 reads TGTGCCAGCAGCCTTCGCATATTAGGGGAGCTGTTTTTT.